Listed below are T cell receptor beta chains from one sample, sequenced in a study of T-cell reconstitution after alpha-beta-depleted transplantation in children. TCRdb analysed the PCR reads with MiXCR anew, one entry per CDR3 protein. The table has 250,000 to 400,000 distinct CDR3 sequences, approximately 23% seen once. Specimen: PBMCs, mostly from graft donor cells, collected 180 days after TCRalphabeta/CD19-depleted stem cell transplant. The receptors were gathered from a male patient younger than 18 who had a stem cell transplant for acute lymphoblastic leukemia, so the T cells may come from the graft donor. CDR3s include the opening cysteine and the closing phenylalanine or tryptophan. Each record gives: clone size, J gene, CDR3 length, V gene, D gene, CDR3 protein, CDR3 DNA. A D gene is named only where the DNA matches it firmly. Clone size appears in some rows only: once, few, many, or a class for an expanded clone.

clone_size: NA; j_call: TRBJ2-1; cdr3_length: 14; v_call: TRBV11-2; d_call: NA; cdr3_aa: CASSSPWSYNEQFF; cdr3_nt: TGTGCCAGCAGCTCCCCTTGGAGCTACAATGAGCAGTTCTTC
clone_size: few; j_call: TRBJ2-5; cdr3_length: 14; v_call: TRBV5-1; d_call: TRBD2; cdr3_aa: CASSLAGTGETQYF; cdr3_nt: TGCGCCAGCAGCTTAGCGGGAACCGGGGAGACCCAGTACTTC
clone_size: few; j_call: TRBJ1-2; cdr3_length: 14; v_call: TRBV9; d_call: TRBD1; cdr3_aa: CASSVVRTGSLYTF; cdr3_nt: TGTGCCAGCAGCGTAGTGCGGACAGGGAGTCTCTACACCTTC
clone_size: NA; j_call: TRBJ2-1; cdr3_length: 17; v_call: TRBV14; d_call: NA; cdr3_aa: CASSQDLGSPSYNEQFF; cdr3_nt: TGTGCCAGCAGCCAAGATCTCGGAAGTCCTTCCTACAATGAGCAGTTCTTC
clone_size: once; j_call: TRBJ2-1; cdr3_length: 15; v_call: TRBV11-3; d_call: TRBD1; cdr3_aa: CASSQGAGSYNEQFF; cdr3_nt: TGTGCCAGCAGCCAGGGGGCAGGGTCTTACAATGAGCAGTTCTTC
clone_size: many; j_call: TRBJ1-2; cdr3_length: 11; v_call: TRBV29-1; d_call: NA; cdr3_aa: CSGSLAYGYTF; cdr3_nt: TGCAGCGGCTCACTCGCCTATGGCTACACCTTC
clone_size: NA; j_call: TRBJ2-7; cdr3_length: 12; v_call: TRBV2; d_call: NA; cdr3_aa: CASRLTSNEQYF; cdr3_nt: TGTGCCAGCAGACTAACTAGCAACGAGCAGTACTTC
clone_size: NA; j_call: TRBJ2-3; cdr3_length: 16; v_call: TRBV12-5; d_call: NA; cdr3_aa: CASGLVGGGSSDTQYF; cdr3_nt: TGTGCTAGTGGTTTGGTTGGAGGGGGGAGCTCAGATACGCAGTATTTT
clone_size: few; j_call: TRBJ2-5; cdr3_length: 16; v_call: TRBV20-1; d_call: NA; cdr3_aa: CSAREGAGTFRETQYF; cdr3_nt: TGCAGTGCTAGGGAGGGGGCCGGGACATTTCGAGAGACCCAGTACTTC
clone_size: NA; j_call: TRBJ1-4; cdr3_length: 14; v_call: TRBV2; d_call: TRBD1; cdr3_aa: CASSEGQGAEKLFF; cdr3_nt: TGTGCCAGCAGTGAAGGACAGGGGGCTGAAAAACTGTTTTTT
clone_size: NA; j_call: TRBJ2-1; cdr3_length: 15; v_call: TRBV9; d_call: TRBD2; cdr3_aa: CASSVAGGAFMGQFF; cdr3_nt: TGTGCCAGCAGCGTAGCGGGAGGTGCCTTTATGGGGCAGTTCTTC
clone_size: few; j_call: TRBJ2-5; cdr3_length: 17; v_call: TRBV11-2; d_call: TRBD2; cdr3_aa: CASSLITSGSQKETQYF; cdr3_nt: TGTGCCAGCAGCTTAATCACTAGCGGGAGTCAGAAAGAGACCCAGTACTTC
clone_size: once; j_call: TRBJ1-1; cdr3_length: 14; v_call: TRBV25-1; d_call: TRBD1; cdr3_aa: CASSESGQLFEAFF; cdr3_nt: TGTGCCAGCAGTGAGTCGGGACAGTTGTTTGAAGCTTTCTTT
clone_size: few; j_call: TRBJ2-2; cdr3_length: 14; v_call: TRBV12-3/TRBV12-4; d_call: NA; cdr3_aa: CASSLTLVPGELFF; cdr3_nt: TGTGCCAGCAGTTTAACCTTAGTCCCCGGGGAGCTGTTTTTT
clone_size: few; j_call: TRBJ1-2; cdr3_length: 18; v_call: TRBV19; d_call: NA; cdr3_aa: CASSITSTERRDNYGYTF; cdr3_nt: TGTGCCAGTAGTATTACGTCTACGGAGCGGAGAGATAACTATGGCTACACCTTC
clone_size: NA; j_call: TRBJ2-7; cdr3_length: 15; v_call: TRBV12-3/TRBV12-4; d_call: NA; cdr3_aa: CASSTYQTTPDEQYF; cdr3_nt: TGTGCCAGCAGCACCTATCAGACTACCCCTGACGAGCAGTACTTC
clone_size: NA; j_call: TRBJ1-1; cdr3_length: 16; v_call: TRBV6-8; d_call: NA; cdr3_aa: CASSYSAGPHDTEAFF; cdr3_nt: TGTGCCAGCAGTTACAGTGCGGGGCCGCACGACACTGAAGCTTTCTTT
clone_size: NA; j_call: TRBJ2-7; cdr3_length: 13; v_call: TRBV6-6; d_call: NA; cdr3_aa: CASSYKGIYEQYF; cdr3_nt: TGTGCCAGCAGTTATAAGGGAATCTACGAGCAGTACTTC
clone_size: NA; j_call: TRBJ2-7; cdr3_length: 15; v_call: TRBV24-1; d_call: TRBD2; cdr3_aa: CATSEAGLGTYEQYF; cdr3_nt: TGTGCCACCAGTGAAGCGGGACTAGGAACCTACGAGCAGTACTTC
clone_size: NA; j_call: TRBJ2-7; cdr3_length: 14; v_call: TRBV5-1; d_call: NA; cdr3_aa: CASSFGGGAHEQYF; cdr3_nt: TGCGCCAGCAGCTTCGGAGGTGGGGCCCACGAGCAGTACTTC
clone_size: NA; j_call: TRBJ2-1; cdr3_length: 18; v_call: TRBV6-2/TRBV6-3; d_call: TRBD2; cdr3_aa: CASSYFGGLAGEENEQFF; cdr3_nt: TGTGCCAGCAGTTACTTCGGAGGACTAGCGGGAGAAGAGAATGAGCAGTTCTTC
clone_size: NA; j_call: TRBJ2-5; cdr3_length: 13; v_call: TRBV12-3/TRBV12-4; d_call: TRBD2; cdr3_aa: CASSWGGRGTQYF; cdr3_nt: TGTGCCAGCAGCTGGGGCGGGAGAGGGACCCAGTACTTC
clone_size: NA; j_call: TRBJ1-3; cdr3_length: 17; v_call: TRBV4-1; d_call: NA; cdr3_aa: CASSVAGTPLHGNTIYF; cdr3_nt: TGCGCCAGCAGCGTCGCCGGGACACCCCTTCATGGAAACACCATATATTTT
clone_size: NA; j_call: TRBJ2-7; cdr3_length: 15; v_call: TRBV7-9; d_call: NA; cdr3_aa: CASSTRTTGGYEQYF; cdr3_nt: TGTGCCAGCAGCACCCGGACTACCGGCGGCTACGAGCAGTACTTC
clone_size: NA; j_call: TRBJ2-2; cdr3_length: 13; v_call: TRBV12-3/TRBV12-4; d_call: TRBD2; cdr3_aa: CASTGRWTGELFF; cdr3_nt: TGTGCCAGCACCGGGAGGTGGACCGGGGAGCTGTTTTTT
clone_size: few; j_call: TRBJ2-1; cdr3_length: 15; v_call: TRBV4-1; d_call: NA; cdr3_aa: CASSQVPDWSNEQFF; cdr3_nt: TGCGCCAGCAGCCAAGTTCCCGACTGGTCCAATGAGCAGTTCTTC
clone_size: few; j_call: TRBJ2-2; cdr3_length: 18; v_call: TRBV5-5; d_call: TRBD1; cdr3_aa: CASSLVGQGKPNTGELFF; cdr3_nt: TGTGCCAGCAGCTTGGTGGGACAGGGAAAGCCGAACACCGGGGAGCTGTTTTTT
clone_size: NA; j_call: TRBJ2-1; cdr3_length: 14; v_call: TRBV29-1; d_call: TRBD2; cdr3_aa: CSVGFASGGYEQFF; cdr3_nt: TGCAGCGTTGGCTTCGCTAGCGGAGGCTATGAGCAGTTCTTC
clone_size: few; j_call: TRBJ2-7; cdr3_length: 14; v_call: TRBV29-1; d_call: NA; cdr3_aa: CSVELSGPFYEQYF; cdr3_nt: TGCAGCGTTGAATTAAGCGGTCCTTTCTACGAGCAGTACTTC
clone_size: NA; j_call: TRBJ2-3; cdr3_length: 14; v_call: TRBV7-3; d_call: TRBD1; cdr3_aa: CASSRQGLGDTQYF; cdr3_nt: TGTGCCAGCAGCAGACAGGGGTTGGGGGATACGCAGTATTTT
clone_size: few; j_call: TRBJ2-1; cdr3_length: 17; v_call: TRBV7-8; d_call: TRBD2; cdr3_aa: CASSSRTSGRVGNEQFF; cdr3_nt: TGTGCCAGCAGCTCTCGGACTAGCGGGAGGGTGGGCAATGAGCAGTTCTTC
clone_size: NA; j_call: TRBJ2-7; cdr3_length: 14; v_call: TRBV12-3/TRBV12-4; d_call: NA; cdr3_aa: CASSLLPDPYEQYF; cdr3_nt: TGTGCCAGCAGTTTACTCCCGGATCCCTACGAGCAGTACTTC
clone_size: few; j_call: TRBJ2-2; cdr3_length: 17; v_call: TRBV5-1; d_call: NA; cdr3_aa: CASSLVGRGSRTGELFF; cdr3_nt: TGCGCCAGCAGCTTGGTGGGAAGGGGATCTCGGACCGGGGAGCTGTTTTTT
clone_size: NA; j_call: TRBJ2-7; cdr3_length: 12; v_call: TRBV20-1; d_call: NA; cdr3_aa: CSARDRFYEQYF; cdr3_nt: TGCAGTGCTAGAGACAGGTTCTACGAGCAGTACTTC
clone_size: NA; j_call: TRBJ2-7; cdr3_length: 15; v_call: TRBV4-2; d_call: TRBD2; cdr3_aa: CASSQEETSGYEQYF; cdr3_nt: TGTGCCAGCAGCCAAGAAGAAACTAGCGGCTACGAGCAGTACTTC
clone_size: many; j_call: TRBJ2-7; cdr3_length: 15; v_call: TRBV5-1; d_call: TRBD2; cdr3_aa: CASSLKAGALYEQYF; cdr3_nt: TGCGCCAGCAGCTTAAAAGCGGGAGCTTTGTACGAGCAGTACTTC
clone_size: NA; j_call: TRBJ2-1; cdr3_length: 20; v_call: TRBV11-1; d_call: TRBD2; cdr3_aa: CASSLTGLTSGRGFDNEQFF; cdr3_nt: TGTGCCAGCAGCTTAACAGGCCTGACTAGCGGGAGGGGCTTCGACAATGAGCAGTTCTTC
clone_size: NA; j_call: TRBJ1-2; cdr3_length: 14; v_call: TRBV7-9; d_call: NA; cdr3_aa: CASSLIESGDGYTF; cdr3_nt: TGTGCCAGCAGCTTAATAGAGTCCGGGGATGGCTACACCTTC
clone_size: few; j_call: TRBJ1-5; cdr3_length: 15; v_call: TRBV18; d_call: NA; cdr3_aa: CASSPTGTGHQPQHF; cdr3_nt: TGTGCCAGCTCACCAACTGGGACCGGACATCAGCCCCAGCATTTT
clone_size: NA; j_call: TRBJ2-1; cdr3_length: 17; v_call: TRBV7-3; d_call: TRBD2; cdr3_aa: CASSLNGLAGVRNEQFF; cdr3_nt: TGTGCCAGCAGCCTAAACGGACTAGCGGGAGTTCGGAATGAGCAGTTCTTC
clone_size: NA; j_call: TRBJ2-7; cdr3_length: 14; v_call: TRBV14; d_call: NA; cdr3_aa: CASSQGGLRNEQYF; cdr3_nt: TGTGCCAGCAGCCAGGGCGGGCTTCGGAACGAGCAGTACTTC
clone_size: few; j_call: TRBJ2-4; cdr3_length: 14; v_call: TRBV20-1; d_call: NA; cdr3_aa: CSAQRQGPKNIQYF; cdr3_nt: TGCAGTGCTCAACGGCAGGGTCCCAAAAACATTCAGTACTTC
clone_size: many; j_call: TRBJ1-5; cdr3_length: 16; v_call: TRBV4-2; d_call: TRBD1; cdr3_aa: CASSTLSGQVFQPQHF; cdr3_nt: TGTGCCAGCAGCACCCTCTCGGGACAGGTCTTTCAGCCCCAGCATTTT
clone_size: many; j_call: TRBJ2-7; cdr3_length: 10; v_call: TRBV5-1; d_call: NA; cdr3_aa: CASVSHEQYF; cdr3_nt: TGCGCCAGTGTCAGTCACGAGCAGTACTTC
clone_size: NA; j_call: TRBJ2-1; cdr3_length: 15; v_call: TRBV11-3; d_call: TRBD2; cdr3_aa: CASSRVGGERDEQFF; cdr3_nt: TGTGCCAGCAGCCGCGTCGGGGGGGAAAGGGATGAGCAGTTCTTC
clone_size: NA; j_call: TRBJ2-5; cdr3_length: 14; v_call: TRBV20-1; d_call: NA; cdr3_aa: CSYWDLSRQETQYF; cdr3_nt: TGCAGCTACTGGGACCTATCGAGGCAAGAGACCCAGTACTTC
clone_size: few; j_call: TRBJ2-7; cdr3_length: 16; v_call: TRBV5-1; d_call: TRBD2; cdr3_aa: CASSLLAGSLSYEQYF; cdr3_nt: TGCGCCAGCAGCTTACTAGCGGGATCCCTCTCCTACGAGCAGTACTTC
clone_size: NA; j_call: TRBJ1-5; cdr3_length: 14; v_call: TRBV30; d_call: NA; cdr3_aa: CAWSVRSGNQPQHF; cdr3_nt: TGTGCCTGGAGTGTACGAAGTGGTAATCAGCCCCAGCATTTT
clone_size: few; j_call: TRBJ2-7; cdr3_length: 16; v_call: TRBV7-8; d_call: TRBD2; cdr3_aa: CASSLPGTTAAYEQYF; cdr3_nt: TGTGCCAGCAGCTTACCCGGGACTACCGCGGCCTACGAGCAGTACTTC
clone_size: few; j_call: TRBJ2-1; cdr3_length: 19; v_call: TRBV6-4; d_call: TRBD1; cdr3_aa: CASSDRQGSARVGYNEQFF; cdr3_nt: TGTGCCAGCAGTGACCGACAGGGCAGCGCCCGGGTGGGCTACAATGAGCAGTTCTTC
clone_size: few; j_call: TRBJ1-2; cdr3_length: 15; v_call: TRBV5-1; d_call: NA; cdr3_aa: CASSLSSVGGYGYTF; cdr3_nt: TGCGCCAGCAGCTTGTCGTCGGTGGGGGGCTATGGCTACACCTTC
clone_size: few; j_call: TRBJ2-4; cdr3_length: 14; v_call: TRBV10-2; d_call: TRBD1; cdr3_aa: CASSEPPLLRGLDF; cdr3_nt: TGCGCCAGCAGTGAGCCGCCTTTACTCAGGGGGCTGGACTTC
clone_size: few; j_call: TRBJ2-7; cdr3_length: 17; v_call: TRBV18; d_call: NA; cdr3_aa: CASSLIPLGGPFYEQYF; cdr3_nt: TGTGCCAGCTCACTTATTCCCTTGGGGGGACCCTTTTACGAGCAGTACTTC
clone_size: NA; j_call: TRBJ2-5; cdr3_length: 15; v_call: TRBV10-3; d_call: TRBD1; cdr3_aa: CAIRGTGYPQETQYF; cdr3_nt: TGTGCCATCCGTGGGACAGGGTATCCCCAAGAGACCCAGTACTTC
clone_size: NA; j_call: TRBJ2-3; cdr3_length: 14; v_call: TRBV9; d_call: NA; cdr3_aa: CASSVVGVADTQYF; cdr3_nt: TGTGCCAGCAGCGTAGTGGGAGTAGCAGATACGCAGTATTTT
clone_size: few; j_call: TRBJ2-3; cdr3_length: 16; v_call: TRBV9; d_call: TRBD2; cdr3_aa: CASSVNGASGTDTQYF; cdr3_nt: TGTGCCAGCAGCGTGAATGGGGCTAGCGGGACAGATACGCAGTATTTT
clone_size: NA; j_call: TRBJ2-5; cdr3_length: 15; v_call: TRBV18; d_call: NA; cdr3_aa: CASSPPSSRGETQYF; cdr3_nt: TGTGCCAGCTCACCACCGTCGAGCAGGGGAGAGACCCAGTACTTC